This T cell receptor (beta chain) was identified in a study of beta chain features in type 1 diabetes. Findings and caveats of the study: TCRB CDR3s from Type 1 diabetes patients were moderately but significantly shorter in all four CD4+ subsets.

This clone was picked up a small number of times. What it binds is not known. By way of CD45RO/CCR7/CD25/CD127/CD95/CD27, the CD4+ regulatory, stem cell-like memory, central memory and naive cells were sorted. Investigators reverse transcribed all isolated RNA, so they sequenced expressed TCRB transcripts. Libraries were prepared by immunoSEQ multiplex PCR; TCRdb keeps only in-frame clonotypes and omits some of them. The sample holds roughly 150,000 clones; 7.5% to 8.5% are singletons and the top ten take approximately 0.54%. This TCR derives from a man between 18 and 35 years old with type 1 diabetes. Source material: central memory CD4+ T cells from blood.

CDR3 amino acids: CASSLEGAYQETQYF. The CDR3 DNA reads as TGTGCCAGCAGCTTAGAGGGGGCCTACCAAGAGACCCAGTACTTC. This rearrangement joins TRBV11-2 to TRBJ2-5, with D possibly TRBD1 on 6 matching bases. Germline V gives CDR1 SGHAT, CDR2 FQNNGV. V was trimmed by 0 bases and J by 0 bases, leaving 8 bases between them. The CDR3 is made up of 15 amino acids.